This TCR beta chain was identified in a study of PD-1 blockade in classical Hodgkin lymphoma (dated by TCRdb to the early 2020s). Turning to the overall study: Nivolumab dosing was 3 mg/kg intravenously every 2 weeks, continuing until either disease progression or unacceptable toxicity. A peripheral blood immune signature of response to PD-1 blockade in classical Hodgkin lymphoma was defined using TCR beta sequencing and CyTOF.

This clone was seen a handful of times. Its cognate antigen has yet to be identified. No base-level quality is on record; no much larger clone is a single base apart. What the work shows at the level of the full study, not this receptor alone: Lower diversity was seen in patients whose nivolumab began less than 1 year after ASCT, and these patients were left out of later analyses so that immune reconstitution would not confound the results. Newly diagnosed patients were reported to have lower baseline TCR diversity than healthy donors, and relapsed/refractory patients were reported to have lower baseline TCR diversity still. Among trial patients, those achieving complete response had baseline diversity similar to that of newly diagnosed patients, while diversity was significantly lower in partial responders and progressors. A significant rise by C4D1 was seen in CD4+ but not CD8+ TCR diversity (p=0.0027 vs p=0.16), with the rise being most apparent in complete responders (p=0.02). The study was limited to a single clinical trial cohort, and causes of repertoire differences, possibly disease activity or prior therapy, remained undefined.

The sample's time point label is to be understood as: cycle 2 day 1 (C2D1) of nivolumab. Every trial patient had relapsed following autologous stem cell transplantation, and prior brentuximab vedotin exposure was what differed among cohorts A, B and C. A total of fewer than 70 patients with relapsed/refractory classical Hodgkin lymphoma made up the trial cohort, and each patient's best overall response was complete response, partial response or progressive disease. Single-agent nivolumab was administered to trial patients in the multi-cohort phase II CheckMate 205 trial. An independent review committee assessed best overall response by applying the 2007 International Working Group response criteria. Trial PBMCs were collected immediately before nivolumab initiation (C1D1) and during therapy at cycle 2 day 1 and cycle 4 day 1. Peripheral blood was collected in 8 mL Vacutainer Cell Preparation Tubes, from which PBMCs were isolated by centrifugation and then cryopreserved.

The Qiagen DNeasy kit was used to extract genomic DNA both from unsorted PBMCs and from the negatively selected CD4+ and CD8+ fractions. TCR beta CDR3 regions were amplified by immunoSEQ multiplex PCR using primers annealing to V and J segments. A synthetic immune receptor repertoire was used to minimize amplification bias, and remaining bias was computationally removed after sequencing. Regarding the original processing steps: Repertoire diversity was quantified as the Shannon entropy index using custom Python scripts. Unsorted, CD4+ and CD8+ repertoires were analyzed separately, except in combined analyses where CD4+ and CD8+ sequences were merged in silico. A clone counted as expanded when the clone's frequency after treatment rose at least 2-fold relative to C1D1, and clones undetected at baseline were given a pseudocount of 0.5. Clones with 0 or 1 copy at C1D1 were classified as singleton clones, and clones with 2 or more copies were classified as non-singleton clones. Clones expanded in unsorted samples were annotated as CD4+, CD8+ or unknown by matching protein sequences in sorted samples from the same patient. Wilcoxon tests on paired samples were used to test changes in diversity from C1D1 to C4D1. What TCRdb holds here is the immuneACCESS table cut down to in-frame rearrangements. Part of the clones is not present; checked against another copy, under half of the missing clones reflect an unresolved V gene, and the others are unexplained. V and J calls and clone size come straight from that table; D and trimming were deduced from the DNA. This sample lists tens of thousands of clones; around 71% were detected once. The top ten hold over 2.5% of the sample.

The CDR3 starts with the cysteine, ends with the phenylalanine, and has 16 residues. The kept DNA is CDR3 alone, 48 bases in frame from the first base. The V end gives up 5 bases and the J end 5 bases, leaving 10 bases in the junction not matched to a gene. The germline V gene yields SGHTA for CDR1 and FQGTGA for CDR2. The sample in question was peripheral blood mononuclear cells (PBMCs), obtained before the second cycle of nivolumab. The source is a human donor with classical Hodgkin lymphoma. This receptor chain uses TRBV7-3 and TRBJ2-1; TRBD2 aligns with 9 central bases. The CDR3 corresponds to CASSPRLPSGNNEQFF. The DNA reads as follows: TGTGCCAGCAGCCCGAGATTGCCTAGCGGGAACAATGAGCAGTTCTTC. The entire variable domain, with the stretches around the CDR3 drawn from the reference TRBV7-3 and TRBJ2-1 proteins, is GAGVSQTPSNKVTEKGKYVELRCDPISGHTALYWYRQSLGQGPEFLIYFQGTGAADDSGLPNDRFFAVRPEGSVSTLKIQRTERGDSAVYLCASSPRLPSGNNEQFFGPGTRLTVL.